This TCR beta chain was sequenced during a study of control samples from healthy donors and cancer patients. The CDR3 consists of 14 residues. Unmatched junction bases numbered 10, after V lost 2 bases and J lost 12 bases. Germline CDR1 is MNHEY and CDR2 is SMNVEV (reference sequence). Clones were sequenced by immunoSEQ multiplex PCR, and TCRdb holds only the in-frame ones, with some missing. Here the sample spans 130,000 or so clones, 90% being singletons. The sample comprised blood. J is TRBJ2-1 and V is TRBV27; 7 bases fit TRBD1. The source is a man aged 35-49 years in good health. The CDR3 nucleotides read TGTGCCAGCAGTTTAGTGGGACAGCGTAAAGGGCAGTTCTTC. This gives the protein CASSLVGQRKGQFF.